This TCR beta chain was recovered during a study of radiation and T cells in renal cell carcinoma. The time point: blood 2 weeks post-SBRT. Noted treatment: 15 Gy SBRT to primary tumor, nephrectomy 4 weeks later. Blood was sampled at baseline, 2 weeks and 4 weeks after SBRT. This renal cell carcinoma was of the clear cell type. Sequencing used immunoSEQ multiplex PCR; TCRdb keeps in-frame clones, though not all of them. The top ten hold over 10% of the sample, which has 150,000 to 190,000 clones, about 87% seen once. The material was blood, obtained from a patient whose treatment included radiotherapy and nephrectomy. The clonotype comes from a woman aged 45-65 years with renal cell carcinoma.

CDR3 sequence: CASSPSPELPQHF. CDR3 sequence (DNA): TGTGCCAGCTCACCATCCCCCGAGTTGCCCCAGCATTTT. The chain uses TRBV18 and TRBJ1-5; no firm D call. The germline V gene has CDR1 KGHSH and CDR2 LQKENI. The CDR3 consists of 13 residues. V dropped 2 bases and J dropped 9 bases, with 11 bases sitting between them.